The sequence of this T cell receptor beta chain was determined in a study of blood T cells in healthy people across ages. Whole-study results and caveats: With age, beta diversity per million T cells declined roughly linearly, significantly by over 35.

V was clipped by 3 bases and J by 6 bases, with 12 bases between them. Germline V gives CDR1 SQVTM, CDR2 ANQGSEA. The CDR3 totals 13 residues. Concerning this clonotype itself: The antigen is undetermined.

A second PCR, run for about 7 to 11 cycles, used a sample-barcoded 5' primer plus a J-beta primer mix. MiXCR, run by TCRdb on the 5' RACE reads, gives a single entry per CDR3 protein. The data hold 800,000 to 900,000 distinct CDR3 sequences, with approximately 59% observed a single time. The material sequenced was blood. This rearrangement joins TRBV29-1 to TRBJ1-5, with TRBD1 as a possible D gene (5 bases). The TCR originated in a man aged 25-45 years in good health. The CDR3 protein is CSVELGDRQPQHF. The CDR3 nucleotides read TGCAGCGTTGAGCTAGGGGACCGTCAGCCCCAGCATTTT.